Listed below are T cell receptor beta chains from one sample, sequenced in a study of OX40 agonist ivuxolimab in advanced cancers. Only in-frame clones appear in the TCRdb table, and some are missing; sequencing was by immunoSEQ multiplex PCR. Here the sample spans 50,000 to 70,000 clones, approximately 83% being singletons. The source material was CD4+ or CD8+ T cells sorted from blood, sampled in a trial of the OX40 agonist ivuxolimab. Source of these receptors: an adult with an advanced solid tumor such as melanoma, head and neck, liver or kidney cancer. Both conserved end residues are part of each CDR3. The order of the fields is CDR3 protein, CDR3 DNA, clone size, D gene, J gene, V gene. A D gene is named only where the DNA matches it firmly. Clone size appears in some rows only: once, few, many, or a class for an expanded clone.

CDR3aa: CASSYDSEGTEAFF; CDR3nt: TGTGCCAGCAGCTACGACTCTGAGGGTACTGAAGCTTTCTTT; abundance: NA; d_gene: NA; j_gene: TRBJ1-1; v_gene: TRBV11-2
CDR3aa: CASSLASSGNTIYF; CDR3nt: TGCGCCAGCAGCTTGGCCTCATCTGGAAACACCATATATTTT; abundance: NA; d_gene: NA; j_gene: TRBJ1-3; v_gene: TRBV5-1
CDR3aa: CASTLGGNYGYTF; CDR3nt: TGTGCCAGCACCCTTGGGGGCAACTATGGCTACACCTTC; abundance: NA; d_gene: NA; j_gene: TRBJ1-2; v_gene: TRBV7-9
CDR3aa: CASSVEGGNSPLHF; CDR3nt: TGTGCCAGCAGCGTAGAAGGGGGCAATTCACCCCTCCACTTT; abundance: once; d_gene: TRBD1; j_gene: TRBJ1-6; v_gene: TRBV9
CDR3aa: CASSLGWGLNTGELFF; CDR3nt: TGTGCCAGCAGCTTGGGGTGGGGCCTTAACACCGGGGAGCTGTTTTTT; abundance: NA; d_gene: NA; j_gene: TRBJ2-2; v_gene: TRBV5-6
CDR3aa: CASSLEVAGGYNEQFF; CDR3nt: TGTGCCAGCAGCTTAGAAGTAGCGGGGGGTTACAATGAGCAGTTCTTC; abundance: NA; d_gene: TRBD2; j_gene: TRBJ2-1; v_gene: TRBV7-9
CDR3aa: CASSQDSYEQYF; CDR3nt: TGTGCCAGCTCTCAGGATTCCTACGAGCAGTACTTC; abundance: NA; d_gene: NA; j_gene: TRBJ2-7; v_gene: TRBV18
CDR3aa: CASSLDRSAYGYTF; CDR3nt: TGCGCCAGCAGCTTGGACAGGTCGGCCTATGGCTACACCTTC; abundance: NA; d_gene: NA; j_gene: TRBJ1-2; v_gene: TRBV5-1
CDR3aa: CASSAGGGGYGYTF; CDR3nt: TGTGCCAGCAGCGCGGGAGGGGGGGGATATGGCTACACCTTC; abundance: NA; d_gene: NA; j_gene: TRBJ1-2; v_gene: TRBV9
CDR3aa: CASSLRIESTGELFF; CDR3nt: TGTGCCAGCAGCTTACGAATAGAGTCCACCGGGGAGCTGTTTTTT; abundance: NA; d_gene: NA; j_gene: TRBJ2-2; v_gene: TRBV7-6
CDR3aa: CASSPLLAGHEQYF; CDR3nt: TGTGCCAGCAGCCCATTACTAGCGGGGCACGAGCAGTACTTC; abundance: NA; d_gene: TRBD2; j_gene: TRBJ2-7; v_gene: TRBV28
CDR3aa: CASSLGPGGYTF; CDR3nt: TGTGCCAGCAGCTTAGGGCCGGGAGGCTACACCTTC; abundance: NA; d_gene: NA; j_gene: TRBJ1-2; v_gene: TRBV7-9
CDR3aa: CASSEAAVIAKNIQYF; CDR3nt: TGTGCCAGCAGCGAGGCAGCAGTAATAGCCAAAAACATTCAGTACTTC; abundance: once; d_gene: NA; j_gene: TRBJ2-4; v_gene: TRBV21-1
CDR3aa: CASSTLTASYGYTF; CDR3nt: TGTGCCAGCAGCACGTTGACAGCTAGCTATGGCTACACCTTC; abundance: NA; d_gene: NA; j_gene: TRBJ1-2; v_gene: TRBV11-2
CDR3aa: CASSQDTLGTYEQYF; CDR3nt: TGCGCCAGCAGCCAGGACACACTAGGGACCTACGAGCAGTACTTC; abundance: NA; d_gene: NA; j_gene: TRBJ2-7; v_gene: TRBV4-3
CDR3aa: CASSLSRDPFYEQYF; CDR3nt: TGTGCCAGCAGCCTATCACGGGACCCATTCTACGAGCAGTACTTC; abundance: once; d_gene: NA; j_gene: TRBJ2-7; v_gene: TRBV7-6